This TCR beta chain emerged from a study of PD-1 blockade in classical Hodgkin lymphoma. Study-wide results and limits: What drove the repertoire differences, possibly disease activity or prior therapy, has not been defined. By cycle point C4D1, TCR diversity had risen significantly in CD4+ cells (but not CD8+ cells). Complete responders' baseline diversity resembled that of newly diagnosed patients. Before treatment, TCR diversity in newly diagnosed patients was reportedly lower than in healthy donors.

After autologous stem cell transplantation all patients relapsed, and prior brentuximab vedotin exposure differed between cohorts. Here immunoSEQ multiplex PCR was the method, and the copy in TCRdb shows in-frame clones only, minus some. Found here are tens of thousands of clones, more than 60% of them singletons; the top ten hold roughly 15%. A word on this clone: Antigen specificity is unknown. Other nucleotide sequences from this sample produce the same CDR3.

The CDR3 spans 15 residues. The junction had 8 bases not matched to a gene; V was cut back by 6 bases and J by 2 bases. The germline gives CDR1 MNHNS, CDR2 SASEGT. This clonotype originated in a human donor with classical Hodgkin lymphoma. The V call is TRBV6-1, the J call TRBJ2-3, with 7 nucleotides matching TRBD1. The material sequenced was peripheral blood mononuclear cells (PBMCs), taken before the second cycle of nivolumab. The CDR3 loop is CASRRRTGHTDTQYF. The CDR3 DNA reads TGTGCCAGCAGACGAAGGACAGGACACACAGATACGCAGTATTTT.